The 25 T cell receptor beta chains below were found in one sample sequenced in a study of T cell responses to AZD1222 COVID-19 vaccine. Clones were sequenced by immunoSEQ multiplex PCR, and TCRdb holds only the in-frame ones, with some missing. The sample contains more than 100,000 clones, over 75% of which appear only once. Source: peripheral blood, taken on day 0 of AZD1222 vaccination. The receptors were gathered from an adult in good health.

The genes are TRBV5-1 and TRBJ2-5; TRBD1 aligns across 9 bases. Germline V gene lookup returns CDR1 SGHRS and CDR2 YFSETQ. This CDR3 has 16 amino acids. V gave up 1 base and J gave up 5 bases; unmatched junction bases: 9. The CDR3: CASSLKGDRAGETQYF. The CDR3 DNA sequence: TGCGCCAGCAGCTTGAAGGGGGACAGGGCAGGCGAGACCCAGTACTTC.

The chain combines TRBV5-1 with TRBJ2-1, with a weak D call TRBD1 (6 bases). V shed 4 bases and J shed 0 bases, with 11 bases lying between them. This CDR3 is 15 amino acids long. Germline lookup yields CDR1 SGHRS and CDR2 YFSETQ. The CDR3 DNA is TGCGCCAGCAGCCCAGAGGGGGACTCCTACAATGAGCAGTTCTTC. It yields the protein CASSPEGDSYNEQFF.

The V and J genes are TRBV4-2 and TRBJ1-1; D gene unclear. Per germline, CDR1 LGHNA and CDR2 YNFKEQ. The CDR3 is 13 amino acids. Trimming shortened V by 4 bases and J by 5 bases, and 11 bases separated the two germline ends. CDR3 in amino acids: CASSPGSGTEAFF. In DNA, the CDR3 is TGTGCCAGCAGCCCCGGTTCGGGGACTGAAGCTTTCTTT.

The chain is built from TRBV6-1 and TRBJ1-3; 9 bases map to TRBD1. V gave up 4 bases and J gave up 4 bases; unmatched junction bases: 8. The V gene's germline CDR1 is MNHNS and CDR2 SASEGT. There are 16 residues in the CDR3. The CDR3 bases are TGTGCCAGCAGTGTTCCGGGACAGGGCCTCGGAAACACCATATATTTT. Translated: CASSVPGQGLGNTIYF.

V is TRBV20-1 and J is TRBJ2-7; TRBD1 aligns across 8 bases. CDR3 size: 11 residues. Germline V gene sequence: CDR1 DFQATT, CDR2 SNEGSKA (reference sequence). The V and J ends lost 8 bases and 7 bases, in that order; junction bases with no gene match: 7. The CDR3 DNA reads TGCAGTCGCCAGGGGGCTGGGGAGCAGTACTTC. Its translation: CSRQGAGEQYF.

The rearrangement uses TRBV18 and TRBJ1-3; D unresolved. CDR1 KGHSH and CDR2 LQKENI come from the germline V gene. V was shortened by 5 bases and J by 0 bases, with 14 bases between the two germline ends. This CDR3 has 16 amino acids. The CDR3 loop reads CASSGTLQSSGNTIYF. In DNA form, the CDR3 reads TGTGCCAGCTCAGGCACCCTTCAAAGCTCTGGAAACACCATATATTTT.

This clone occurred once. The chain couples TRBV12-3 or TRBV12-4 to TRBJ2-1; D uncertain. CDR3 length: 13 residues. V was shortened by 5 bases and J by 9 bases, with 14 bases between the two germline ends. The CDR3 DNA follows: TGTGCCAGCAGTCCAACTCCAGGCGGTGAGCAGTTCTTC. Translation: CASSPTPGGEQFF.

This sequence joins TRBV19 and TRBJ2-5; 9 bases line up with TRBD2. The J segment lost 0 bases and the V segment lost 4 bases, leaving 0 bases of the junction unmatched. CDR1 and CDR2 from the germline V gene are LNHDA and SQIVND (reference sequence). The CDR3 has 14 amino acids. As DNA, the CDR3 is TGTGCCAGTAGTAGCGGGGGGGACCAAGAGACCCAGTACTTC. It is translated as CASSSGGDQETQYF.

This clone was recorded once. The CDR3 loop reads CASSLSPGQYYGYTF. CDR3 sequence (DNA): TGCGCCAGCAGCTTGTCCCCGGGACAATACTATGGCTACACCTTC. V and J are TRBV5-1 and TRBJ1-2, with D perhaps TRBD1 (6 bases). Deletions cut 1 base from V and 3 bases from J, with 13 bases between. CDR1 and CDR2 (germline): SGHRS, YFSETQ. The CDR3 spans 15 residues.

This clone came up a few times. The DNA for the CDR3 is TGTGCCAGCAGTGCGGGCCAGGGCCTTAATTCACCCCTCCACTTT. Its translation: CASSAGQGLNSPLHF. The chain recombines TRBV2 with TRBJ1-6, with D perhaps matching TRBD1 (5 bases). Germline V gene lookup returns CDR1 SNHLY and CDR2 FYNNEI. This CDR3 comprises 15 residues. The V end lost 4 bases, the J end lost 6 bases, and 13 bases lay between the germline ends.

The rearrangement uses TRBV7-2 and TRBJ1-1, with 7 bases lining up with TRBD1. The CDR3 length is 13 residues. Germline V gene data show CDR1 as SGHTA and CDR2 as FQGNSA. V trimming: 5 bases; J trimming: 3 bases; junction bases outside the gene matches: 3. As DNA, the CDR3 is TGTGCCAGCAGCCGGGACAGCCACACTGAAGCTTTCTTT. This codes for CASSRDSHTEAFF. Drawing the rest from reference TRBV7-2 and TRBJ1-1, the complete variable domain is GAGVSQSPSNKVTEKGKDVELRCDPISGHTALYWYRQSLGQGLEFLIYFQGNSAPDKSGLPSDRFSAERTGGSVSTLTIQRTQQEDSAVYLCASSRDSHTEAFFGQGTRLTVV.

The chain recombines TRBV6-5 with TRBJ2-7; TRBD1 matches at 7 bases. Per the germline V gene, CDR1 is MNHEY and CDR2 is SVGAGI. The CDR3 loop spans 15 amino acids. J gave up 3 bases and V 5 bases, and 10 bases lay outside the gene matches. DNA of the CDR3: TGTGCCAGCAGTCCCTCCCGGACAGGATACTACGAGCAGTACTTC. It yields the protein CASSPSRTGYYEQYF.

The chain is built from TRBV19 and TRBJ2-7; no firm D call. Per germline, CDR1 LNHDA and CDR2 SQIVND (reference sequence). This CDR3 spans 13 amino acids. V gave up 4 bases and J gave up 1 base, with 8 bases separating them. This CDR3 is CASSSGNSYEQYF. The CDR3 coding sequence is TGTGCCAGTAGTAGTGGGAATTCCTACGAGCAGTACTTC.

This clone was detected only a few times. The chain uses TRBV7-8 and TRBJ1-2; no reliable D call. CDR3 length: 13 residues. With 6 bases removed from V and 3 bases from J, the gap between germline ends came to 11 bases. The germline V gene encodes CDR1 SGHVS and CDR2 FQNEAQ. The CDR3 sequence is CASRGRVDYGYTF. CDR3 nucleotide sequence: TGTGCCAGCAGGGGTCGTGTAGACTATGGCTACACCTTC.

This clone has only one observation. The V call is TRBV7-9, the J call TRBJ1-6, with TRBD1 matching 8 bases. The CDR3 runs 13 residues. Per germline, CDR1 SEHNR and CDR2 FQNEAQ (reference sequence). The junction had 6 bases not matched to a gene; V was cut back by 6 bases and J by 11 bases. CDR3: CASRGTGDPPLHF. The CDR3 DNA sequence: TGTGCCAGCAGAGGGACAGGAGATCCACCCCTCCACTTT.

This clone was seen just once. The gene calls are TRBV4-1 and TRBJ1-2, with no clear D. V was pared by 0 bases and J by 8 bases, with 16 bases between. Germline V gives CDR1 MGHRA, CDR2 YSYEKL. The CDR3 contains 15 residues. The CDR3 reads CASSQDSAAPRGYTF. For the CDR3, the DNA is TGCGCCAGCAGCCAAGATTCGGCGGCCCCTAGGGGCTACACCTTC.

This clone appeared a single time. The rearrangement links TRBV11-1 to TRBJ2-5; D may be TRBD1 (6 bases). The CDR3 totals 12 residues. V lost 7 bases and J 5 bases, leaving 11 bases between the germline ends. Germline CDR1 is SGHAT and CDR2 is FQDESV (reference sequence). In DNA form, the CDR3 reads TGTGCCAGCACAGGGGAGATGGAGACCCAGTACTTC. This translates into CASTGEMETQYF. The full variable domain, in which reference TRBV11-1 and TRBJ2-5 provide the parts outside the CDR3, is EAEVAQSPRYKITEKSQAVAFWCDPISGHATLYWYRQILGQGPELLVQFQDESVVDDSQLPKDRFSAERLKGVDSTLKIQPAELGDSAMYLCASTGEMETQYFGPGTRLLVL.

The chain joins TRBV29-1 to TRBJ2-1; D is perhaps TRBD2 (6 bases). The ends were cut back, 5 bases at V and 5 bases at J, with 10 bases in the middle. Looked up from germline, CDR1 is SQVTM and CDR2 is ANQGSEA. The CDR3 spans 12 residues. The CDR3 DNA reads as TGCAGCGTTCACCGGGGGAACAATGAGCAGTTCTTC. It encodes CSVHRGNNEQFF.

The chain couples TRBV20-1 to TRBJ1-6; D perhaps matches TRBD1 (6 bases). The V and J ends lost 3 bases and 9 bases respectively, with 18 bases between them. Germline values: CDR1 DFQATT, CDR2 SNEGSKA (reference sequence). CDR3 length equals 15 residues. The CDR3 loop is CSASELPGESSPLHF. DNA for the CDR3: TGCAGTGCTAGTGAGTTACCAGGGGAGAGTTCACCCCTCCACTTT.

The sample holds a few counts of this clone. This chain joins TRBV28 and TRBJ2-3; no clear D gene. The CDR3 extends over 14 amino acids. Looked up from germline, CDR1 is MDHEN and CDR2 is SYDVKM. The V end lost 4 bases, the J end lost 4 bases, and 12 bases lay between the germline ends. This CDR3 reads CASSSSLGSDTQYF. DNA for the CDR3: TGTGCCAGCAGTTCCTCGTTAGGCTCAGATACGCAGTATTTT.

This chain connects TRBV30 to TRBJ2-7; TRBD2 matches 7 bases. Germline V lookup: CDR1 GTSNPN, CDR2 SVGIG (reference sequence). J was trimmed by 2 bases and V by 5 bases; bases with no gene match: 3. This CDR3 contains 12 residues. The CDR3 region has the DNA TGTGCCTGGGCTAGCGGAACCTACGAGCAGTACTTC. It encodes CAWASGTYEQYF. Looking up the rest from reference TRBV30 and TRBJ2-7 gives the full variable domain: SQTIHQWPATLVQPVGSPLSLECTVEGTSNPNLYWYRQAAGRGLQLLFYSVGIGQISSEVPQNLSASRPQDRQFILSSKKLLLSDSGFYLCAWASGTYEQYFGPGTRLTVT.

The J gene is TRBJ2-7, the V gene TRBV30; a possible D gene is TRBD2 (6 bases). Trimming left V 2 bases short and J 2 bases short, with 22 bases between. The CDR3 extends over 17 amino acids. Germline loops: CDR1 GTSNPN, CDR2 SVGIG (reference sequence). The DNA for the CDR3 is TGTGCCTGGAGTCACCGACCCTCCGGGACTTCTACCTACGAGCAGTACTTC. The encoded protein is CAWSHRPSGTSTYEQYF.

The rearrangement uses TRBV7-9 and TRBJ2-6; the D is unclear. The V end lost 7 bases, the J end lost 4 bases, and 14 bases lay between the germline ends. The CDR3 loop spans 15 amino acids. CDR1 and CDR2 from the germline V gene are SEHNR and FQNEAQ (reference sequence). CDR3 sequence: CASTTPPWGANVLTF. The CDR3 DNA sequence: TGTGCCAGCACCACCCCCCCGTGGGGGGCCAACGTCCTGACTTTC.

This chain links TRBV27 with TRBJ1-1; no definite D call. Trimming shortened V by 2 bases and J by 1 base, and 8 bases separated the two germline ends. The CDR3 is 14 amino acids. The germline V gene has CDR1 MNHEY and CDR2 SMNVEV (reference sequence). The CDR3 loop reads CASSLNGWNTEAFF. The CDR3 DNA is TGTGCCAGCAGTTTAAACGGATGGAACACTGAAGCTTTCTTT.

This chain joins TRBV28 and TRBJ2-7, with D tentatively TRBD1 (6 bases). The germline V gene encodes CDR1 MDHEN and CDR2 SYDVKM. The CDR3 contains 14 residues. V was trimmed by 5 bases and J by 6 bases, leaving 17 bases between them. CDR3 in DNA: TGTGCCAGCAGTGCACAGGGCCGGGGCTCCGAGCAGTACTTC. This codes for CASSAQGRGSEQYF.